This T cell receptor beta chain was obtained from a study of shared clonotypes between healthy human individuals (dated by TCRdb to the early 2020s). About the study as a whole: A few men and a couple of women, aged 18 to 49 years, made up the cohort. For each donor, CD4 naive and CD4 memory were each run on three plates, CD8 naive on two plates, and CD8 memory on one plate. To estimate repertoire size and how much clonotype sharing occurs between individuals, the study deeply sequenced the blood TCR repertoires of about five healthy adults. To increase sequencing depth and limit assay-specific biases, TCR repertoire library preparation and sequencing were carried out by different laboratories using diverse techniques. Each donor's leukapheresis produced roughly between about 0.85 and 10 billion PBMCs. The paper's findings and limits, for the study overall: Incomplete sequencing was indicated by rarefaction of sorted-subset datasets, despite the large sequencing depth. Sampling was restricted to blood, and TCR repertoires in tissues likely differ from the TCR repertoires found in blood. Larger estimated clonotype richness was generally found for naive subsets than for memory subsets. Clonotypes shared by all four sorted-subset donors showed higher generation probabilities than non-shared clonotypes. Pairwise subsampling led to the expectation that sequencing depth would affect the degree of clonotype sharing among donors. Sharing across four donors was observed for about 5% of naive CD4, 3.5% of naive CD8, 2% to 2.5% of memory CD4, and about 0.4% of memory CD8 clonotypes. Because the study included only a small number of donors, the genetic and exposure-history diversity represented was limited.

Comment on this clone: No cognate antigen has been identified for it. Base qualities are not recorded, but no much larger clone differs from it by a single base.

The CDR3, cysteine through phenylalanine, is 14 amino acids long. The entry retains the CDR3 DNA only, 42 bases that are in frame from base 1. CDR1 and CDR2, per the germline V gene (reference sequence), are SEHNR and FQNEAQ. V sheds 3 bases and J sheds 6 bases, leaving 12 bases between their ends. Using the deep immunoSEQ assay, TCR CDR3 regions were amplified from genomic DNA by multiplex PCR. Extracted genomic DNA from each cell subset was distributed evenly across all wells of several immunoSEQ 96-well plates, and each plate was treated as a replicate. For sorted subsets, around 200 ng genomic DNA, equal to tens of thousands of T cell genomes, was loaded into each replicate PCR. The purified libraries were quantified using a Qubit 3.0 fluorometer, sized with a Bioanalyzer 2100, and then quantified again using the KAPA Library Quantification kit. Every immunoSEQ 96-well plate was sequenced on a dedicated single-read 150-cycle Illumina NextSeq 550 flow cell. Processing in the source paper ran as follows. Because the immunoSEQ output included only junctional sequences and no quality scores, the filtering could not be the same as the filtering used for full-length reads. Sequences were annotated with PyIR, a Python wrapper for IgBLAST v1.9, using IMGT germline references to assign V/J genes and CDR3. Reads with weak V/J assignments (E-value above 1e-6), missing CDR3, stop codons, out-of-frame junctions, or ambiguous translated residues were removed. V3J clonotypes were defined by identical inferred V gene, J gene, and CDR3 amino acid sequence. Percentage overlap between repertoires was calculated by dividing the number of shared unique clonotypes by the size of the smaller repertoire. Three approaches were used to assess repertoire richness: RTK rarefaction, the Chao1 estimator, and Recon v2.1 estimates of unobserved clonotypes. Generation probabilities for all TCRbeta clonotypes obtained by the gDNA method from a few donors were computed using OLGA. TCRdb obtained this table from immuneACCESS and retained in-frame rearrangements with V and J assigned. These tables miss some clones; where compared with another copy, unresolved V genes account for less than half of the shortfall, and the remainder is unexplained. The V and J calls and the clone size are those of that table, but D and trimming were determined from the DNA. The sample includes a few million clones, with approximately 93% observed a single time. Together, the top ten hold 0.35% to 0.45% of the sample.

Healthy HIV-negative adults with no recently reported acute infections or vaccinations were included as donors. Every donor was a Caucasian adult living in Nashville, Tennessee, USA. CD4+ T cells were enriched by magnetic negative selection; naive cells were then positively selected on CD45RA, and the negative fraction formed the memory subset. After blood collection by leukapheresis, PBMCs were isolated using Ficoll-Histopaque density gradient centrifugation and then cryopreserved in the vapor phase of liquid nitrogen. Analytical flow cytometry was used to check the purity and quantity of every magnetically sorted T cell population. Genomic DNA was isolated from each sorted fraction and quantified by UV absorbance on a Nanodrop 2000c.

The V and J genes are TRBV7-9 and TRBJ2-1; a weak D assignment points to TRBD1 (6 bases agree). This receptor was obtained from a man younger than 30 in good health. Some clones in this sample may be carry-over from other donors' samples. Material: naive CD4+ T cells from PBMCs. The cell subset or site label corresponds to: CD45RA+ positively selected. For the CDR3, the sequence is CASSFRDITNEQFF. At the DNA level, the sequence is TGTGCCAGCAGCTTCCGGGACATAACCAATGAGCAGTTCTTC. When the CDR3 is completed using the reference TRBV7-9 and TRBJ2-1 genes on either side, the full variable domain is DTGVSQNPRHKITKRGQNVTFRCDPISEHNRLYWYRQTLGQGPEFLTYFQNEAQLEKSRLLSDRFSAERPKGSFSTLEIQRTEQGDSAMYLCASSFRDITNEQFFGPGTRLTVL.